A single sample is the source of the 7 T cell receptor beta chains below, sequenced in a study of vaccination and CD4 T cells after COVID-19. Their antigens remain unidentified. Sample treatment: approximately nine-day PBMC culture with coronavirus spike peptide pools or control peptides (ViraFEST assay). The Oncomine TCR Beta short-read assay was applied to DNA of cultured CD4+ T cells. TCRdb re-derived calls from the PCR reads in MiXCR, one entry per CDR3 protein. The table lists roughly 11,000 distinct CDR3 sequences, roughly 54% of them singletons. The sample comprised CD4+ T cells from blood, cultured in vitro. The receptor set was obtained from a human donor who had recovered from COVID-19.

The chain recombines TRBV19 with TRBJ2-3; TRBD2 might be the D (7 bases). The CDR3 has 14 amino acids. CDR1 LNHDA and CDR2 SQIVND come from the germline V gene (reference sequence). The V end was cut by 6 bases, the J end by 0 bases, with 10 bases between. In DNA form, the CDR3 reads TGTGCCAGTAGACGGGGGGCGAGCACAGATACGCAGTATTTT. The encoded protein is CASRRGASTDTQYF.

This clonotype appeared a single time. The gene calls are TRBV20-1 and TRBJ2-7, with 12 nucleotides matching TRBD2. The germline CDR1 and CDR2 sequences are DFQATT and SNEGSKA (reference sequence). V dropped 6 bases and J dropped 2; count of bases not matched to a gene: 2. CDR3 length: 13 residues. The CDR3 DNA reads TGCAGTGCCGGACTAGCGGGAACCTACGAGCAGTACTTC. It encodes CSAGLAGTYEQYF.

This clonotype has more than one count but fewer than ten. The chain has TRBV20-1 and TRBJ2-5, with D hard to call. Germline CDR1 DFQATT, CDR2 SNEGSKA (reference sequence). The CDR3 contains 14 residues. Trimming left V 1 base short and J 2 bases short, with 11 bases between. DNA of the CDR3: TGCAGTGCTAGAGCCTTCACCCAACAAGAGACCCAGTACTTC. Translated: CSARAFTQQETQYF.

J is TRBJ1-5 and V is TRBV2, with D hard to call. V was cut by 6 bases and J by 6 bases, with 9 bases left in between. Germline lookup yields CDR1 SNHLY and CDR2 FYNNEI. This CDR3 is built from 12 residues. Written as DNA, the CDR3 is TGTGCCAGCAGCTTCTCGGGTCAGCCCCAGCATTTT. Its protein is CASSFSGQPQHF.

This clonotype came up a few times. The chain recombines TRBV6-5 with TRBJ1-5; possibly TRBD1 for D (6 bases). CDR3 size: 16 residues. Germline loops: CDR1 MNHEY, CDR2 SVGAGI. Trimming took 2 bases from V and 9 from J, leaving 20 bases between them. For the CDR3, the DNA is TGTGCCAGCAGTTACACACTCCCAGGGGAGGGCGGGCCCCAGCATTTT. This translates into CASSYTLPGEGGPQHF.

There are a few counts of this clonotype. The chain links TRBV6-5 to TRBJ2-3; D remains ambiguous. Between the trimmed V and J ends, which lost 1 base and 6 bases, there was a span of 8 bases. CDR3 size: 13 residues. Germline assignment: CDR1 MNHEY and CDR2 SVGAGI. The CDR3: CASSYFLGDTQYF. The CDR3 coding sequence is TGTGCCAGCAGTTACTTTCTCGGGGATACGCAGTATTTT.

The rearrangement uses TRBV7-9 and TRBJ2-7; 11 nucleotides agree with TRBD2. With 3 bases clipped from V and 7 bases from J, the junction kept 5 bases outside the gene matches. This CDR3 has 14 residues. CDR1 SEHNR and CDR2 FQNEAQ come from the germline V gene (reference sequence). The CDR3 nucleotides read TGTGCCAGCAGCTTTACTAGCGGGGGCGGGGAGCAGTACTTC. Its protein product is CASSFTSGGGEQYF.